This entry describes one TCR beta chain. This clonotype was observed at least ten times. Its antigen has not been determined. A much larger clone differs by one base, so this may be a read error. Sequencing used an Illumina HiSeq 1500. TCRdb ran its own pipeline on the public reads, namely fastp trimming at Q25 and MiXCR clone calling, and kept in-frame beta chains. Rows with a matching CDR3 protein are joined into one entry that keeps the most common DNA and genes. The sample table records over 150,000 distinct CDR3 sequences; 13% to 15% of these occur just once. The ten largest make up 25% to 30% of the sample. This specimen comes from a study of T cell repertoires in cytomegalovirus infection (dated by TCRdb to between 2018 and 2021). With respect to the entire study: The HLA type of each donor mattered for the analysis, because public TCR beta signatures pointed to carriage of CMV infection along with the matching HLA type. Broader findings and caveats from the paper: The ex vivo response was dominated by HLA-C-restricted CMV-specific TCR beta clonotypes, and the single most frequent clonotype in two of eight donors was supplied by these HLA-C-restricted clonotypes. Carriers of CMV infection plus the relevant HLA type were discriminated by the cumulative frequency of public TCR beta family members in the study cohort and in an independent roughly 370-donor cohort.

The CDR3 measures 12 amino acids from cysteine to phenylalanine. This entry keeps only the CDR3 DNA: 36 bases, framed from base 1. The CDR1 and CDR2 encoded by the germline V gene are SGHTA and FQGNSA. The germline ends are 7 bases apart after V is trimmed by 4 bases and J by 3 bases. The rearrangement combines TRBV7-2 with TRBJ2-7; the D gene cannot be named for sure. This clonotype was sampled from a human donor in good health (CMV status not recorded). Some clones in this sample may be carry-over from other donors' samples. Specimen: PBMCs. DNA sequence: TGTGCCAGCAGCTCCGAGTACTACGAGCAGTACTTC. Translated, this gives CASSSEYYEQYF. Where the CDR3 stops, the reference TRBV7-2 and TRBJ2-7 genes take over; the full variable domain is GAGVSQSPSNKVTEKGKDVELRCDPISGHTALYWYRQSLGQGLEFLIYFQGNSAPDKSGLPSDRFSAERTGGSVSTLTIQRTQQEDSAVYLCASSSEYYEQYFGPGTRLTVT.